Listed here are 14 T cell receptor beta chains from one sample, sequenced in a study of vaccination and CD4 T cells after COVID-19. Treatment given: approximately 9-day PBMC culture with coronavirus spike peptide pools or control peptides (ViraFEST assay). The Oncomine TCR Beta short-read assay generated sequence data from the DNA of cultured CD4+ T cells. One entry per CDR3 protein results from TCRdb running MiXCR on the PCR reads. The table has 12,000 to 15,000 distinct CDR3 sequences, roughly 60% seen once. Antigens of these TCRs are unknown. The sequencing sample was made of CD4+ T cells from blood, cultured in vitro. These receptors were obtained from a human donor who had recovered from COVID-19.

The gene calls are TRBV2 and TRBJ2-3; TRBD2 is a possible D gene (6 bases). The V and J ends lost 8 bases and 2 bases respectively, with 17 bases between them. This CDR3 spans 15 amino acids. Germline V gene sequence: CDR1 SNHLY, CDR2 FYNNEI. The DNA of the CDR3 is TGTGCCAGCTATGCGGGACCCCCGCTCACAGATACGCAGTATTTT. The encoded protein is CASYAGPPLTDTQYF.

The V gene is TRBV20-1, the J gene TRBJ1-2, with 8 positions matching TRBD1. The CDR3 has 17 amino acids. V was pared by 3 bases and J by 4 bases, with 16 bases of the junction left unmatched. In germline, CDR1 is DFQATT, CDR2 SNEGSKA (reference sequence). CDR3 in DNA: TGCAGTGCTAGGAAACCGCTAGTCAGGGGGCCTGGCTATGGCTACACCTTC. Translation: CSARKPLVRGPGYGYTF.

This chain links TRBV7-2 with TRBJ2-5; 7 positions match TRBD2. The CDR3 is made up of 15 amino acids. V dropped 5 bases and J dropped 0; count of bases not matched to a gene: 6. The germline V gene encodes CDR1 SGHTA and CDR2 FQGNSA. CDR3 protein: CASSPGTIYQETQYF. As DNA, the CDR3 is TGTGCCAGCAGCCCCGGGACTATCTACCAAGAGACCCAGTACTTC.

The rearrangement uses TRBV20-1 and TRBJ1-5; D is possibly TRBD1 (5 bases). There are 11 residues in the CDR3. Germline loops: CDR1 DFQATT, CDR2 SNEGSKA (reference sequence). Trimming took off 4 bases at V and 11 bases at J, with 12 bases between the two ends. CDR3 in amino acids: CSAIEGRAQHF. CDR3 DNA sequence: TGCAGTGCTATTGAGGGGCGGGCCCAGCATTTT.

This clonotype was seen just once. J is TRBJ2-7 and V is TRBV2; D remains unclear. Trimming removed 3 bases from V and 0 bases from J, with 9 bases in between. This CDR3 is 14 amino acids long. Germline V gene lookup returns CDR1 SNHLY and CDR2 FYNNEI. CDR3 sequence reads: CASSDLRNSYEQYF. The CDR3 nucleotides are TGTGCCAGCAGTGATTTGCGGAACTCCTACGAGCAGTACTTC.

The genes are TRBV7-2 and TRBJ1-5, with D possibly TRBD1 on 6 matching bases. The CDR3 consists of 15 residues. Looked up from germline, CDR1 is SGHTA and CDR2 is FQGNSA. Trimming removed 2 bases from V and 1 base from J, with 9 bases in between. DNA of the CDR3: TGTGCCAGCAGCTTAAGGGGGGAAAGCAATCAGCCCCAGCATTTT. Translation: CASSLRGESNQPQHF.

In the case of this clonotype: At one of its ends the junction is not consistent with the germline gene, which may arise from a read error. The CDR3 DNA reads as TGCAGCGTTCAAGAGACGACGAACACTGAAGCTTTCTTT. Translation gives CSVQETTNTEAFF. This chain connects TRBV29-1 to TRBJ1-1; the D is unclear. CDR1 SQVTM and CDR2 ANQGSEA come from the germline V gene. The CDR3 extends over 13 amino acids.

This clonotype turned up a few times. V is TRBV20-1 and J is TRBJ1-5, with D tentatively TRBD1 (6 bases). The germline V gene encodes CDR1 DFQATT and CDR2 SNEGSKA (reference sequence). This CDR3 has 14 residues. Between the trimmed V and J ends, which lost 7 bases and 1 base, there was a span of 14 bases. CDR3 nucleotide sequence: TGCAGTGGTTTGACAGGAGTCAGCAATCAGCCCCAGCATTTT. It is translated as CSGLTGVSNQPQHF.

This clonotype was seen just once. This sequence joins TRBV24-1 and TRBJ2-5; TRBD2 agrees at 9 bases. The CDR3 totals 17 residues. J lost 3 bases, V lost 3 bases, and 10 bases had no gene match. Looked up from germline, CDR1 is KGHDR and CDR2 is SFDVKD. The CDR3 is CATSDPKGASGKETQYF. The DNA of the CDR3 is TGTGCCACCAGTGATCCAAAGGGGGCTAGCGGGAAAGAGACCCAGTACTTC.

The chain links TRBV19 to TRBJ1-2; D gene unclear. The V gene lost 0 bases and the J gene lost 2 bases, with 10 bases spanning the gap. Per the germline V gene, CDR1 is LNHDA and CDR2 is SQIVND (reference sequence). CDR3 length: 15 amino acids. DNA for the CDR3: TGTGCCAGTAGTATAGATCGGCAGGTAAACTATGGCTACACCTTC. Amino acids: CASSIDRQVNYGYTF. Full variable domain (outside the CDR3, taken from reference TRBV19 and TRBJ1-2): DGGITQSPKYLFRKEGQNVTLSCEQNLNHDAMYWYRQDPGQGLRLIYYSQIVNDFQKGDIAEGYSVSREKKESFPLTVTSAQKNPTAFYLCASSIDRQVNYGYTFGSGTRLTVV.

This chain uses TRBV20-1 with TRBJ2-5, with TRBD1 matching over 8 bases. CDR1 and CDR2 from the germline V gene are DFQATT and SNEGSKA (reference sequence). This CDR3 is built from 12 residues. Trimming cost V 6 bases and J 4 bases; bases outside gene matches: 4. This CDR3 is CSAADRGETQYF. The CDR3 bases are TGCAGTGCAGCCGACAGGGGAGAGACCCAGTACTTC.

V is TRBV6-1 and J is TRBJ2-5; D ambiguous. Between the trimmed V and J ends, which lost 2 bases and 5 bases, there was a span of 12 bases. The CDR3 consists of 14 residues. CDR1 is MNHNS, CDR2 SASEGT, per germline. The CDR3 is CASSELDGMETQYF. Here the CDR3 DNA reads TGTGCCAGCAGTGAATTGGACGGAATGGAGACCCAGTACTTC.

The genes are TRBV10-1 and TRBJ1-3, with 7 bases identical to TRBD1. Germline CDR1 reads WNHNN; CDR2 reads SYGVQD (reference sequence). The CDR3 loop spans 15 amino acids. The V gene end was trimmed by 6 bases and the J gene end by 2 bases; junction bases not matched to a gene: 7. CDR3: CASRGTGTAGNTIYF. The CDR3 DNA sequence: TGCGCCAGCAGAGGTACCGGGACAGCTGGAAACACCATATATTTT.

This clonotype was seen more than once but under ten times. V usage is TRBV4-1 and J usage is TRBJ1-2; D perhaps matches TRBD1 (5 bases). In germline, CDR1 is MGHRA, CDR2 YSYEKL. Trimming took off 0 bases at V and 4 bases at J, with 18 bases between the two ends. This CDR3 contains 17 residues. For the CDR3, the DNA is TGCGCCAGCAGCCAAGATCGAGGGGACCCCACACCCTATGGCTACACCTTC. It yields the protein CASSQDRGDPTPYGYTF.